What follows are 27 T cell receptor beta chains derived from one specimen sequenced in a study of CD8+ T cells in alopecia areata. The sequencing template was cDNA reverse transcribed from extracted RNA. Assay used: immunoSEQ multiplex PCR; TCRdb lists only in-frame clones, some missing. The sample consists of some 180,000 clones, more than 55% of them appearing once. Sequencing was done on a sample of CD8+ T cells sorted from blood. These receptors originate from a human donor in good health.

The chain carries TRBV18 and TRBJ2-6, with D perhaps TRBD2 (5 bases). The V end was cut by 6 bases, the J end by 0 bases, with 9 bases between. The germline V gene encodes CDR1 KGHSH and CDR2 LQKENI. The CDR3 runs 15 residues. CDR3 DNA sequence: TGTGCCAGCTCGCTCGGGGACTCTGGGGCCAACGTCCTGACTTTC. Translated: CASSLGDSGANVLTF.

In its sample, this clone was seen a few times. V gene TRBV9 combines with J gene TRBJ2-1; 7 nucleotides line up with TRBD2. V dropped 5 bases and J dropped 8; count of bases not matched to a gene: 13. The germline CDR1 and CDR2 sequences are SGDLS and YYNGEE. The length of the CDR3 is 15 residues. DNA for the CDR3: TGTGCCAGCAGTGCAAGCGGACTAGAGGAGGATGAGCAGTTCTTC. Its protein product is CASSASGLEEDEQFF. Full variable domain (remainder filled in from reference TRBV9 and TRBJ2-1): DSGVTQTPKHLITATGQRVTLRCSPRSGDLSVYWYQQSLDQGLQFLIQYYNGEERAKGNILERFSAQQFPDLHSELNLSSLELGDSALYFCASSASGLEEDEQFFGPGTRLTVL.

This chain connects TRBV23-1 to TRBJ1-5, with no clear D. Being an ORF, TRBV23-1 has a function that is uncertain. The CDR3 has 14 residues. V lost 3 bases to trimming and J lost 2 bases, with 8 bases between them. CDR3: CASSHMGGNQPQHF. CDR3 DNA sequence: TGCGCCAGCAGTCACATGGGTGGCAATCAGCCCCAGCATTTT.

This clone showed up just once. The rearrangement links TRBV2 to TRBJ1-4; 8 bases align to TRBD1. This CDR3 has 15 amino acids. CDR1 and CDR2 (germline): SNHLY, FYNNEI. V shed 8 bases and J 7 bases; nucleotides not matched to a gene: 12. The CDR3 DNA reads as TGTGCCAGCCGACAGGGGTTTGGGAGTAGTGAAAAACTGTTTTTT. Translating gives CASRQGFGSSEKLFF.

V is TRBV30 and J is TRBJ2-1; maybe TRBD1 (6 bases). V was trimmed by 2 bases and J by 9 bases, leaving 8 bases between them. This CDR3 contains 11 residues. The V gene's germline CDR1 is GTSNPN and CDR2 SVGIG (reference sequence). The CDR3, as DNA: TGTGCCTGGAGTACAGGGCTTGAGCAGTTCTTC. Residues: CAWSTGLEQFF.

The CDR3 spells CSVEDGGNSPLHF. For the CDR3, the DNA is TGCAGCGTTGAAGATGGGGGAAATTCACCCCTCCACTTT. The V gene is TRBV29-1, the J gene TRBJ1-6; TRBD1 might be the D (5 bases). The V end was cut by 0 bases, the J end by 7 bases, with 7 bases between. The CDR3 is made up of 13 amino acids. Looked up from germline, CDR1 is SQVTM and CDR2 is ANQGSEA.

The chain is built from TRBV9 and TRBJ1-5; 9 bases match TRBD1. This CDR3 is built from 14 residues. The germline V gene encodes CDR1 SGDLS and CDR2 YYNGEE. V gave up 4 bases and J gave up 9 bases; unmatched junction bases: 8. The CDR3 nucleotides read TGTGCCAGCAGCCCCGGGACAGGGTTTTCGCCCCAGCATTTT. Its translation: CASSPGTGFSPQHF.

The sample holds one count of this clone. The chain links TRBV4-1 to TRBJ2-3; 9 nucleotides agree with TRBD1. Unmatched junction bases numbered 4, after V lost 2 bases and J lost 4 bases. CDR1 and CDR2 from the germline V gene are MGHRA and YSYEKL. CDR3 size: 15 residues. The CDR3 loop is CASSQTGGIADTQYF. The CDR3 nucleotides are TGCGCCAGCAGCCAAACAGGGGGCATCGCAGATACGCAGTATTTT.

V is TRBV15 and J is TRBJ1-6; D unresolved. Deletions cut 0 bases from V and 10 bases from J, with 7 bases between. CDR3 size: 13 residues. The germline gives CDR1 LNHNV, CDR2 YYDKDF (reference sequence). CDR3 nucleotide sequence: TGTGCCACCAGCAGAGATAGTGCATCACCCCTCCACTTT. This encodes CATSRDSASPLHF. Full variable domain (outside the CDR3, taken from reference TRBV15 and TRBJ1-6): DAMVIQNPRYQVTQFGKPVTLSCSQTLNHNVMYWYQQKSSQAPKLLFHYYDKDFNNEADTPDNFQSRRPNTSFCFLDIRSPGLGDTAMYLCATSRDSASPLHFGNGTRLTVT.

The CDR3 DNA is TGCGCCAGCAGTCCCGACAGGGACGGCTACACCTTC. Amino acids: CASSPDRDGYTF. The chain joins TRBV4-1 to TRBJ1-2, with 7 bases matching TRBD1. CDR1 and CDR2 (germline): MGHRA, YSYEKL. CDR3 length: 12 amino acids. V dropped 6 bases and J dropped 8; count of bases not matched to a gene: 6.

The J gene is TRBJ1-2, the V gene TRBV6-5; TRBD1 agrees at 7 bases. Germline trimming cut 5 bases from V and 4 bases from J; bases unmatched to any gene: 4. The germline gives CDR1 MNHEY, CDR2 SVGAGI. CDR3 size: 13 residues. The CDR3 bases are TGTGCCAGCAGTCGGGACAGAGGCTATGGCTACACCTTC. Translation: CASSRDRGYGYTF.

This clone was seen only a few times. The chain uses TRBV4-1 and TRBJ1-1; no definite D call. CDR1 is MGHRA, CDR2 YSYEKL, per germline. V was trimmed by 1 base and J by 3 bases, leaving 12 bases between them. The CDR3 covers 15 residues. Here the CDR3 reads CASSQVSGIDTEAFF. For the CDR3, the DNA is TGCGCCAGCAGCCAAGTTTCGGGTATCGACACTGAAGCTTTCTTT.

This chain joins TRBV4-1 and TRBJ1-5, with a possible D match to TRBD1 (6 bases). The CDR3 totals 15 residues. Trimming stripped 4 bases from V and 6 bases from J, with 16 bases between. Germline CDR1 and CDR2: MGHRA and YSYEKL. This CDR3 reads CASSPEGGVPQPQHF. DNA of the CDR3: TGCGCCAGCAGCCCCGAAGGGGGAGTCCCTCAGCCCCAGCATTTT.

This chain uses TRBV7-9 with TRBJ2-1, with no clear D. Germline V CDR1 and CDR2: SEHNR, FQNEAQ (reference sequence). V was trimmed by 5 bases and J by 10 bases, leaving 18 bases between them. The length of the CDR3 is 14 residues. The CDR3 protein is CASSPRHTGYEQFF. CDR3 nucleotide sequence: TGTGCCAGCAGCCCCCGCCACACCGGGTACGAGCAGTTCTTC.

This chain connects TRBV9 to TRBJ2-3; the match to TRBD2 covers 12 bases. Germline assignment: CDR1 SGDLS and CDR2 YYNGEE. The CDR3 runs to 15 residues. The V gene end was trimmed by 6 bases and the J gene end by 7 bases; junction bases not matched to a gene: 9. This CDR3 is CASTLSSGGGNTQYF. CDR3 nucleotides: TGTGCCAGCACGCTTTCTAGCGGGGGGGGGAATACGCAGTATTTT.

The chain has TRBV19 and TRBJ1-1, with D unresolved. This CDR3 has 13 residues. V lost 3 bases, J lost 1 base, and 6 bases lay in between. Germline CDR1 is LNHDA and CDR2 is SQIVND (reference sequence). The DNA of the CDR3 is TGTGCCAGTAGTATTTCTCCGAACACTGAAGCTTTCTTT. Translated, it gives CASSISPNTEAFF.

This clone was counted a single time. J is TRBJ1-2 and V is TRBV29-1, with D possibly being TRBD1 (5 bases). Germline CDR1 and CDR2: SQVTM and ANQGSEA. This CDR3 is built from 13 residues. V was cut by 3 bases and J by 8 bases, with 16 bases left in between. The CDR3 spells CSVEVAGDRGYTF. The CDR3 nucleotides are TGCAGCGTTGAGGTAGCGGGGGACCGAGGCTACACCTTC.

The chain combines TRBV2 with TRBJ2-3, with TRBD2 matching 13 bases. Germline CDR1 SNHLY, CDR2 FYNNEI. Germline trimming cut 11 bases from V and 0 bases from J; bases unmatched to any gene: 5. CDR3 length: 15 amino acids. CDR3 in amino acids: CARRGLAGSTDTQYF. CDR3 DNA: TGTGCCCGGCGGGGACTAGCGGGAAGCACAGATACGCAGTATTTT.

The chain uses TRBV7-3 and TRBJ2-7; unclear D gene. Germline V gene lookup returns CDR1 SGHTA and CDR2 FQGTGA. The CDR3 has 11 amino acids. V lost 4 bases to trimming and J lost 3 bases, with 4 bases between them. CDR3 residues: CASSYLYEQYF. As DNA, the CDR3 is TGTGCCAGCAGCTACCTCTACGAGCAGTACTTC.

A few counts support this clone. The chain is built from TRBV29-1 and TRBJ1-1; 7 bases agree with TRBD1. The germline gives CDR1 SQVTM, CDR2 ANQGSEA. The V segment lost 6 bases and the J segment 8 bases; nucleotides outside the gene matches: 6. The CDR3 spans 11 residues. CDR3 protein: CSVGDSIEAFF. The CDR3 nucleotides read TGCAGCGTGGGGGACAGTATAGAAGCTTTCTTT. Full variable domain (missing parts from reference TRBV29-1 and TRBJ1-1): SAVISQKPSRDICQRGTSLTIQCQVDSQVTMMFWYRQQPGQSLTLIATANQGSEATYESGFVIDKFPISRPNLTFSTLTVSNMSPEDSSIYLCSVGDSIEAFFGQGTRLTVV.

The chain joins TRBV25-1 to TRBJ2-5; no reliable D call. CDR1 MGHDK and CDR2 SYGVNS come from the germline V gene. This CDR3 is 14 amino acids long. V lost 6 bases and J 5 bases, leaving 16 bases between the germline ends. CDR3 nucleotides: TGTGCCAGCAGCCCCTTTGGGCCTGGGGAGACCCAGTACTTC. This encodes CASSPFGPGETQYF.

This clone was detected only a few times. The J gene is TRBJ2-3, the V gene TRBV2; D could derive from TRBD1 or TRBD2 (5 bases each). The V gene's germline CDR1 is SNHLY and CDR2 FYNNEI. The CDR3 is 13 amino acids. The V and J ends lost 6 bases and 5 bases respectively, with 12 bases between them. The CDR3 loop is CASSGLGEDTQYF. DNA for the CDR3: TGTGCCAGCAGCGGACTGGGGGAAGATACGCAGTATTTT. The whole variable domain, remainder taken from reference TRBV2 and TRBJ2-3, is EPEVTQTPSHQVTQMGQEVILRCVPISNHLYFYWYRQILGQKVEFLVSFYNNEISEKSEIFDDQFSVERPDGSNFTLKIRSTKLEDSAMYFCASSGLGEDTQYFGPGTRLTVL.

This chain links TRBV7-9 with TRBJ2-7; D is perhaps TRBD2 (5 bases). The CDR3 totals 14 residues. Germline CDR1 and CDR2: SEHNR and FQNEAQ (reference sequence). V lost 2 bases to trimming and J lost 5 bases, with 13 bases between them. CDR3 loop: CASSLISGIDEQYF. The DNA for the CDR3 is TGTGCCAGCAGCTTAATATCCGGGATTGACGAGCAGTACTTC.

J is TRBJ2-2 and V is TRBV30; D might be TRBD1 or TRBD2, each matching 6 bases. V lost 0 bases and J lost 6, with 14 bases in between. The CDR3 covers 15 residues. From germline, CDR1 is GTSNPN and CDR2 SVGIG (reference sequence). The CDR3 here is CAWSVRTGRPGELFF. As DNA, the CDR3 is TGTGCCTGGAGTGTACGTACAGGGAGGCCCGGGGAGCTGTTTTTT.

The genes are TRBV29-1 and TRBJ2-7; 7 bases agree with TRBD1. V gave up 1 base and J gave up 6 bases; unmatched junction bases: 15. The CDR3 covers 16 residues. Germline V gene sequence: CDR1 SQVTM, CDR2 ANQGSEA. The CDR3 loop reads CSVEAPDRPAFGEQYF. The CDR3 DNA follows: TGCAGCGTTGAAGCGCCGGACAGGCCCGCCTTCGGCGAGCAGTACTTC.

This clone was detected only a few times. The V gene is TRBV5-4, the J gene TRBJ2-3; D is undetermined. This CDR3 is built from 11 residues. Trimming cost V 9 bases and J 2 bases, with 7 bases left between them. Germline lookup yields CDR1 SGHNT and CDR2 YYREEE (reference sequence). CDR3 sequence (DNA): TGTGCCATCCTCCTCACAGATACGCAGTATTTT. This codes for CAILLTDTQYF.

V usage is TRBV29-1 and J usage is TRBJ2-4; D is undetermined. CDR1 is SQVTM and CDR2 is ANQGSEA in the germline V gene. The germline V and J ends were trimmed by 5 bases and 0 bases, with 2 bases remaining between them. The CDR3 length is 11 residues. CDR3 DNA: TGCAGCGTTACAGCCAAAAACATTCAGTACTTC. Protein product: CSVTAKNIQYF.